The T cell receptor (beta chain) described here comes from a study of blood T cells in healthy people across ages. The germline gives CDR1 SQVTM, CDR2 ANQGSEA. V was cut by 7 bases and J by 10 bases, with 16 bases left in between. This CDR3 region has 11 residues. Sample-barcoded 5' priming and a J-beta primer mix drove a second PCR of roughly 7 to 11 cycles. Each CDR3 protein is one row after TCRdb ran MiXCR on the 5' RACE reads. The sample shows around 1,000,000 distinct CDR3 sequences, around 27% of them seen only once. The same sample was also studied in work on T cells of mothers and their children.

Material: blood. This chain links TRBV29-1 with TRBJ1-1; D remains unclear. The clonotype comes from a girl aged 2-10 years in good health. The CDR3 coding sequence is TGCAGCGCCCAATCCCTTCTCGGAGCTTTCTTT. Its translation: CSAQSLLGAFF.